This TCR beta chain was observed in a study of multiple sclerosis patients with progressive multifocal leukoencephalopathy. Study outcomes and limitations: At PML onset, no shared TRBV or TRBJ gene usage was seen.

Time point in this sample: time of PML onset. JC virus DNA in cerebrospinal fluid confirmed the PML diagnosis. On this clone: Its antigen is not known.

Repertoires were generated with immunoSEQ multiplex PCR, while TCRdb's copy carries only in-frame clones and drops some. The table lists tens of thousands of clones, more than 70% of them singletons. V shed 6 bases and J shed 5 bases, with 7 bases lying between them. The CDR3 is 11 residues long. Germline lookup yields CDR1 MNHNY and CDR2 SVGAGI (reference sequence). The chain recombines TRBV6-6 with TRBJ1-1; D uncertain. The sequencing here drew on PBMCs, taken from a patient treated with natalizumab. The TCR was taken from a woman in her 30s with progressive multifocal leukoencephalopathy. The CDR3: CASSARTEAFF. The CDR3, as DNA: TGTGCCAGCAGCGCCAGGACTGAAGCTTTCTTT.